This TCR beta chain was sequenced in a study of cytomegalovirus exposure and HLA in healthy donors. About the study: The 90 to 150 validation repertoires and the roughly 700 first-cohort repertoires shared a platform, a later analysis reported.

The study, taken as a whole, reports: The dataset shows that most TCR sequences were rare, while some public TCRs occurred in many donors. Specificity for CMV antigens was confirmed in vitro for a few of the CMV-associated chains.

The donors were members of the roughly 120-subject validation cohort (separate from the roughly 700-subject first cohort). A remark on this clone: Its antigen is not identified.

The method was immunoSEQ multiplex PCR; TCRdb's version includes in-frame clones alone and lacks a portion of them. The sample includes about 110,000 clones, under 85% of them seen just once. The specimen sequenced was PBMCs. The sequence came from a woman aged 18-29 years in good health and CMV-seronegative.

The CDR3 here is CASRYSDRDSDGETQYF. Here the CDR3 DNA reads TGTGCCAGCAGATATTCCGACCGGGACTCCGATGGGGAGACCCAGTACTTC. The chain uses TRBV25-1 and TRBJ2-5, with D perhaps matching TRBD2 (6 bases). From germline, CDR1 is MGHDK and CDR2 SYGVNS. The CDR3 contains 17 residues. V lost 6 bases and J 5 bases, leaving 25 bases between the germline ends. Based on the CDR3 plus reference TRBV25-1 and TRBJ2-5, the full variable domain is EADIYQTPRYLVIGTGKKITLECSQTMGHDKMYWYQQDPGMELHLIHYSYGVNSTEKGDLSSESTVSRIRTEHFPLTLESARPSHTSQYLCASRYSDRDSDGETQYFGPGTRLLVL.